Listed here are 3 T cell receptor beta chains from one sample, sequenced in a study of blood T cell repertoires in COVID-19. Using immunoSEQ multiplex PCR, the repertoire was profiled, and TCRdb retains in-frame clones only, with some absent. The sample consists of some 170,000 clones, just under 90% of them appearing once. The source material was peripheral blood. The receptors stem from a woman aged 70 to 79 with COVID-19, enrolled during active disease.

V is TRBV3-1 (or the pseudogene TRBV3-2) and J is TRBJ2-1; perhaps TRBD1 as D (6 bases). Germline V gene lookup returns CDR1 LGHDT and CDR2 YNNKEL (reference sequence). The CDR3 consists of 14 residues. V shed 6 bases and J shed 8 bases, with 17 bases lying between them. The CDR3 loop is CASSPYYRVDEQFF. The CDR3, as DNA: TGTGCCAGCAGTCCCTACTACAGGGTGGATGAGCAGTTCTTC.

J is TRBJ1-6 and V is TRBV16; D gene uncertain. Germline CDR1 is KGHSY and CDR2 is FQNENV. This CDR3 is built from 13 residues. V gave up 7 bases and J gave up 8 bases, with 12 bases separating them. CDR3 nucleotides: TGTGCCAGCAACCCTGGGAGGTATTCACCCCTCCACTTT. As protein: CASNPGRYSPLHF.

The CDR3 reads CASSFGGWGTARVTQHF. The CDR3 DNA reads TGTGCCAGCAGTTTCGGAGGGTGGGGGACAGCCCGTGTTACCCAGCATTTT. The chain recombines TRBV28 with TRBJ1-5; 7 nucleotides agree with TRBD1. This CDR3 contains 17 residues. Germline CDR1 and CDR2: MDHEN and SYDVKM. Trimming cost V 3 bases and J 11 bases; bases outside gene matches: 19. Supplemented by reference TRBV28 and TRBJ1-5, the full variable domain reads DVKVTQSSRYLVKRTGEKVFLECVQDMDHENMFWYRQDPGLGLRLIYFSYDVKMKEKGDIPEGYSVSREKKERFSLILESASTNQTSMYLCASSFGGWGTARVTQHFGDGTRLSIL.